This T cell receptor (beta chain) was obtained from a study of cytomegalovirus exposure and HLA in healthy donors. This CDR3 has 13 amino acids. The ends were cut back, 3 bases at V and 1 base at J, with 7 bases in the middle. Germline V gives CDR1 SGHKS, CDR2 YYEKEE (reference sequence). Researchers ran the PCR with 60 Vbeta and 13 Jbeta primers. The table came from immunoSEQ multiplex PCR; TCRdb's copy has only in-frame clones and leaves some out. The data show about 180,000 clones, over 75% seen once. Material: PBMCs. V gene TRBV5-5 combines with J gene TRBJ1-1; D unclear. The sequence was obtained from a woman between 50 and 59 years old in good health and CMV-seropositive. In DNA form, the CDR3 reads TGTGCCAGCAGCTACAACCAGAACACTGAAGCTTTCTTT. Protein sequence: CASSYNQNTEAFF.